Each of the 25 T cell receptor beta chains below was sequenced from the same sample in a study of T-cell memory formation after mild COVID-19 (dated by TCRdb to the early 2020s). Receptor libraries were prepared by 5' RACE. The sample was run on an Illumina NovaSeq 6000. TCRdb applied fastp at Q25 and MiXCR to the public reads, then kept only in-frame beta chains. Here each entry gathers all rows of one CDR3 protein and keeps the most common genes and DNA. The sample table shows some 260,000 distinct CDR3 sequences, and about a sixth are seen once. The top ten clonotypes cover 3.5% of the sample. The material sequenced was PBMCs or a T cell subset sorted from them (not recorded which). The receptor source for this set is a man aged 18 to 35 who had mild COVID-19 (a few samples of this study predate the infection). The sample titles of this study are shuffled in the database, so cell type and time point are left out; the donor was told from shared clones.

This clonotype was seen ten or more times. The V and J genes are TRBV7-3 and TRBJ2-3; unclear D gene. V was trimmed by 6 bases and J by 4 bases, leaving 11 bases between them. The germline V gene encodes CDR1 SGHTA and CDR2 FQGTGA. The CDR3 runs to 13 residues. CDR3 sequence (DNA): TGTGCCAGCAGTTCAGGTGTAGCAGATACGCAGTATTTT. Translation: CASSSGVADTQYF. Using reference TRBV7-3 and TRBJ2-3 for the parts outside the CDR3, the full variable domain is GAGVSQTPSNKVTEKGKYVELRCDPISGHTALYWYRQSLGQGPEFLIYFQGTGAADDSGLPNDRFFAVRPEGSVSTLKIQRTERGDSAVYLCASSSGVADTQYFGPGTRLTVL.

This clonotype was recorded a few times. V is TRBV20-1 and J is TRBJ2-3; D is ambiguous. V lost 3 bases, J lost 4 bases, and 2 bases lay in between. Per the germline V gene, CDR1 is DFQATT and CDR2 is SNEGSKA (reference sequence). CDR3 length: 10 amino acids. The DNA for the CDR3 is TGCAGTGCTAGGTCAGATACGCAGTATTTT. Translating gives CSARSDTQYF.

The chain combines TRBV7-2 with TRBJ2-1; possibly TRBD1 for D (5 bases). V was cut by 3 bases and J by 8 bases, with 11 bases left in between. There are 13 residues in the CDR3. Germline CDR1 is SGHTA and CDR2 is FQGNSA. CDR3 nucleotide sequence: TGTGCCAGCAGCTTGACAGTCGGCGATGAGCAGTTCTTC. Translating gives CASSLTVGDEQFF.

This clonotype was found many times. This chain joins TRBV14 and TRBJ1-1; unclear D gene. Germline assignment: CDR1 SGHDN and CDR2 FVKESK. V lost 5 bases to trimming and J lost 1 base, with 11 bases between them. This CDR3 is 14 amino acids long. The CDR3 loop reads CASSRGRWNTEAFF. DNA for the CDR3: TGTGCCAGCAGCAGAGGACGGTGGAACACTGAAGCTTTCTTT.

This rearrangement joins TRBV5-5 to TRBJ2-7; possibly TRBD2 for D (6 bases). The V gene's germline CDR1 is SGHKS and CDR2 YYEKEE (reference sequence). CDR3 size: 14 residues. Deletions cut 1 base from V and 3 bases from J, with 11 bases between. The CDR3 region has the DNA TGTGCCAGCAGCTTGCGTGCCGGGGGCTACGAGCAGTACGTC. This translates into CASSLRAGGYEQYV.

This clonotype was found a few times. This chain links TRBV4-3 with TRBJ2-2; 9 positions agree with TRBD2. The CDR3 spans 16 residues. Losses at the gene ends were 0 bases for V and 6 bases for J; bases not matched to a gene: 5. Germline V lookup: CDR1 LGHNA, CDR2 YSLEER. CDR3 in amino acids: CASSQEGTSPPGELFF. The CDR3, as DNA: TGCGCCAGCAGCCAAGAGGGGACTAGCCCCCCCGGGGAGCTGTTTTTT.

This clonotype appeared a few times. V and J are TRBV10-3 and TRBJ1-1; D is possibly TRBD1 (5 bases). CDR1 is ENHRY, CDR2 SYGVKD, per germline. The CDR3 totals 11 residues. V dropped 11 bases and J dropped 4 bases, with 11 bases sitting between them. The CDR3 reads CASGGITEAFF. The CDR3 DNA reads TGTGCCTCGGGGGGGATCACTGAAGCTTTCTTT.

There are a few counts of this clonotype. The rearrangement links TRBV20-1 to TRBJ2-7, with TRBD2 matching over 14 bases. The CDR3 is 13 amino acids. With 6 bases clipped from V and 7 bases from J, the junction kept 5 bases outside the gene matches. The germline V gene has CDR1 DFQATT and CDR2 SNEGSKA (reference sequence). This CDR3 is CSARLAGGQEQYF. CDR3 bases: TGCAGTGCGAGACTAGCGGGGGGGCAAGAGCAGTACTTC.

J is TRBJ1-1 and V is TRBV7-2; D call uncertain. V gave up 2 bases and J gave up 7 bases, with 14 bases separating them. CDR1 and CDR2 from the germline V gene are SGHTA and FQGNSA. This CDR3 is built from 14 residues. CDR3 protein: CASSLSRTSDEAFF. In nucleotides, the CDR3 is TGTGCCAGCAGCTTATCGAGGACGTCAGATGAAGCTTTCTTT. Based on the CDR3 plus reference TRBV7-2 and TRBJ1-1, the full variable domain is GAGVSQSPSNKVTEKGKDVELRCDPISGHTALYWYRQSLGQGLEFLIYFQGNSAPDKSGLPSDRFSAERTGGSVSTLTIQRTQQEDSAVYLCASSLSRTSDEAFFGQGTRLTVV.

The V call is TRBV3-1, the J call TRBJ1-1, with 7 bases that match TRBD1. After removal of 5 bases from V and 7 bases from J, the junction contained 10 bases not matched to a gene. The length of the CDR3 is 14 residues. Looked up from germline, CDR1 is LGHDT and CDR2 is YNNKEL (reference sequence). CDR3 sequence reads: CASSVLQGIGEAFF. CDR3 nucleotide sequence: TGTGCCAGCAGCGTCCTACAGGGGATCGGTGAAGCTTTCTTT.

This clonotype was picked up a small number of times. This sequence joins TRBV20-1 and TRBJ2-2; 12 bases align to TRBD2. V shed 6 bases, J shed 4 bases, and the junction held 12 bases outside the gene matches. This CDR3 spans 17 amino acids. The germline gives CDR1 DFQATT, CDR2 SNEGSKA (reference sequence). The CDR3 coding sequence is TGCAGTGCCCCCCTGTCTAGCGGGGGGGGGAGCACCGGGGAGCTGTTTTTT. Translated: CSAPLSSGGGSTGELFF.

Many counts were recorded for this clonotype. The chain uses TRBV5-1 and TRBJ1-1; TRBD1 might be the D (6 bases). V gave up 4 bases and J gave up 1 base, with 14 bases separating them. Germline CDR1 SGHRS, CDR2 YFSETQ. The CDR3 sequence is 15 residues long. The CDR3 region is CASSADRPRNTEAFF. CDR3 coding DNA: TGCGCCAGCAGCGCCGACAGGCCGAGGAACACTGAAGCTTTCTTT.

This clonotype was observed a handful of times. The chain links TRBV2 to TRBJ1-1; D gene uncertain. Germline V lookup: CDR1 SNHLY, CDR2 FYNNEI. This CDR3 is built from 11 residues. Trimming took off 2 bases at V and 6 bases at J, with 4 bases between the two ends. CDR3 sequence (DNA): TGTGCCAGCAGTGAACAGGCTGAAGCTTTCTTT. Amino acids: CASSEQAEAFF.

In its sample, this clonotype was seen many times. This chain connects TRBV11-2 to TRBJ1-1; 7 bases match TRBD1. The CDR3 extends over 14 amino acids. Germline CDR1 is SGHAT and CDR2 is FQNNGV. V dropped 3 bases and J dropped 1; count of bases not matched to a gene: 2. In nucleotides, the CDR3 is TGTGCCAGCAGCTTCACAGGGGCGAACACTGAAGCTTTCTTT. It translates to CASSFTGANTEAFF.

This clonotype was counted ten times or more. The chain joins TRBV12-3 or TRBV12-4 to TRBJ1-2; no firm D call. The CDR3 has 12 amino acids. The ends were cut back, 3 bases at V and 4 bases at J, with 6 bases in the middle. For the CDR3, the DNA is TGTGCCAGCAGTTTGGGGTCCTATGGCTACACCTTC. Translating it yields CASSLGSYGYTF.

V usage is TRBV5-1 and J usage is TRBJ2-7; 9 positions match TRBD1. This CDR3 has 14 residues. Looked up from germline, CDR1 is SGHRS and CDR2 is YFSETQ. Trimming cost V 3 bases and J 3 bases; bases outside gene matches: 4. The CDR3 region has the DNA TGCGCCAGCAGCTCGGGACAGGGTTTCTACGAGCAGTACTTC. Translation gives CASSSGQGFYEQYF.

This clonotype appeared a few times. The rearrangement uses TRBV7-2 and TRBJ2-3; the D call may be TRBD1 or TRBD2 (5 bases each). V lost 4 bases to trimming and J lost 6 bases, with 17 bases between them. The CDR3 sequence is 15 residues long. The germline V gene has CDR1 SGHTA and CDR2 FQGNSA. This chain's CDR3 is CASSWTTGIGDTQYF. The CDR3 bases are TGTGCCAGCAGCTGGACAACGGGGATTGGCGATACGCAGTATTTT.

This clonotype was recorded at least ten times. V usage is TRBV5-1 and J usage is TRBJ2-6, with 9 bases lining up with TRBD1. The CDR3 length is 18 residues. V lost 5 bases and J lost 1; bases outside the gene matches: 10. Germline V lookup: CDR1 SGHRS, CDR2 YFSETQ. CDR3 sequence: CASRSSGTGPSGANVLTF. The CDR3 DNA reads as TGCGCCAGCAGATCTTCCGGGACAGGGCCTTCTGGGGCCAACGTCCTGACTTTC.

This clonotype was seen a handful of times. CDR3 DNA: TGTGCCAGTTCCCGCCAATCTAGCAATGAGCAGTTCTTC. Translating gives CASSRQSSNEQFF. The genes are TRBV19 and TRBJ2-1; D gene unclear. From germline, CDR1 is LNHDA and CDR2 SQIVND (reference sequence). This CDR3 has 13 residues. Trimming took 8 bases from V and 6 from J, leaving 14 bases between them.

There are a few counts of this clonotype. The gene calls are TRBV6-5 and TRBJ2-1; unclear D gene. Trimming removed 6 bases at V and 10 bases at J, with 19 bases between. Per the germline V gene, CDR1 is MNHEY and CDR2 is SVGAGI. The CDR3 runs 14 residues. The DNA of the CDR3 is TGTGCCAGCAGCCCCAACGTGGGTTCCCGGGAGCAGTTCTTC. Translation: CASSPNVGSREQFF.

This clonotype was seen at least ten times. Here the CDR3 reads CASSVVARAPYEQYV. In DNA, the CDR3 is TGTGCCAGCAGCGTAGTGGCCAGGGCCCCTTACGAGCAGTACGTC. This chain connects TRBV9 to TRBJ2-7, with D perhaps TRBD1 (5 bases). Trimming took 0 bases from V and 4 from J, leaving 14 bases between them. CDR3 length equals 15 residues. Germline-derived CDR1 and CDR2 are SGDLS and YYNGEE.

The J gene is TRBJ2-5, the V gene TRBV24-1, with a tentative D call TRBD1 (5 bases). With 3 bases removed from V and 7 bases from J, the gap between germline ends came to 8 bases. Germline loops: CDR1 KGHDR, CDR2 SFDVKD. The CDR3 length is 12 residues. CDR3 DNA sequence: TGTGCCACCAGTGATCCCGACAGGACCCAGTACTTC. It is translated as CATSDPDRTQYF.

J is TRBJ1-3 and V is TRBV6-6; D unresolved. V lost 10 bases and J 0 bases, leaving 7 bases between the germline ends. The length of the CDR3 is 12 residues. Germline CDR1 and CDR2: MNHNY and SVGAGI (reference sequence). The CDR3 DNA sequence: TGTGCCACCGCGAGCTCTGGAAACACCATATATTTT. This translates into CATASSGNTIYF.

This clonotype was seen just once. The J gene is TRBJ2-7, the V gene TRBV11-2; D could derive from TRBD1 or TRBD2 (5 bases each). The germline CDR1 and CDR2 sequences are SGHAT and FQNNGV. With 5 bases removed from V and 3 bases from J, the gap between germline ends came to 20 bases. The CDR3 runs to 16 residues. CDR3 in DNA: TGTGCCAGCAGCGCTTTATTTCGGGACGGAGGCTACGAGCAGTACGTC. This encodes CASSALFRDGGYEQYV.

This clonotype was observed a few times. The chain joins TRBV15 to TRBJ1-3; the D is unclear. The V gene lost 4 bases and the J gene lost 4 bases, with 11 bases spanning the gap. Germline V lookup: CDR1 LNHNV, CDR2 YYDKDF (reference sequence). This CDR3 has 14 residues. The CDR3 is CATSKFRNGNTIYF. CDR3 nucleotide sequence: TGTGCCACCAGCAAGTTTAGGAACGGAAACACCATATATTTT.